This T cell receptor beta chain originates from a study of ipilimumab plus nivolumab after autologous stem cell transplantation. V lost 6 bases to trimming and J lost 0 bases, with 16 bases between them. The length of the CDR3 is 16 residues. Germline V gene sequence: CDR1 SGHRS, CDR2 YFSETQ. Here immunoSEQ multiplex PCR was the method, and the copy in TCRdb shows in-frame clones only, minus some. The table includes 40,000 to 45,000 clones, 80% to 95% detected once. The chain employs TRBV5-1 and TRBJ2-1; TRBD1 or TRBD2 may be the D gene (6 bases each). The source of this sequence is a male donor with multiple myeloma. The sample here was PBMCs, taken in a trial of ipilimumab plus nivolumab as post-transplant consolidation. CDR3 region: CASTFTPGASYNEQFF. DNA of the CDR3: TGCGCCAGCACCTTCACCCCGGGGGCCTCCTACAATGAGCAGTTCTTC.